These 28 T cell receptor beta chains were sequenced from one sample in a study of T cell repertoires in cytomegalovirus infection. TCRdb analysed the reads with MiXCR anew, one entry per CDR3 protein. This table has 830,000 or so distinct CDR3 sequences, over 25% appearing once. No antigen has been identified for these receptors. The material sequenced was cultured CD8+ T cells from PBMCs, taken from culture after CMV antigen stimulation. These receptor sequences come from a human donor in good health (CMV status not recorded). Some clones in this sample may be carry-over from other donors' samples.

A few counts support this clonotype. The chain is built from TRBV4-3 and TRBJ1-5, with D possibly TRBD1 on 5 matching bases. V gave up 4 bases and J gave up 2 bases, with 15 bases separating them. The germline V gene has CDR1 LGHNA and CDR2 YSLEER. The CDR3 is made up of 16 amino acids. CDR3 amino acids: CASSPQGGGGNQPQHF. The DNA of the CDR3 is TGCGCCAGCAGCCCCCAAGGCGGGGGAGGCAATCAGCCCCAGCATTTT.

J is TRBJ2-7 and V is TRBV27, with 14 bases matching TRBD2. V gave up 8 bases and J gave up 5 bases; unmatched junction bases: 5. The germline V gene has CDR1 MNHEY and CDR2 SMNVEV (reference sequence). CDR3 length: 14 residues. CDR3 DNA: TGTGCCAGCCAGACTAGCGGGGGGGCGAACGAGCAGTACGTC. This codes for CASQTSGGANEQYV.

The CDR3 loop reads CASSLMDRAGEQFF. CDR3 bases: TGTGCCAGCAGCTTAATGGACAGGGCGGGCGAGCAGTTCTTC. V usage is TRBV7-3 and J usage is TRBJ2-1, with 8 bases that match TRBD1. Looked up from germline, CDR1 is SGHTA and CDR2 is FQGTGA. V was pared by 1 base and J by 10 bases, with 6 bases of the junction left unmatched. This CDR3 contains 14 residues.

Ten or more counts support this clonotype. J is TRBJ1-2 and V is TRBV7-2; D unresolved. Germline-derived CDR1 and CDR2 are SGHTA and FQGNSA. V dropped 3 bases and J dropped 4 bases, with 15 bases sitting between them. This CDR3 is 15 amino acids long. This CDR3 is CASSFGDVGFYGYTF. CDR3 nucleotide sequence: TGTGCCAGCAGCTTTGGCGACGTGGGTTTCTATGGCTACACCTTC.

This clonotype was detected only a few times. V is TRBV7-8 and J is TRBJ2-4; D is uncertain. CDR1 and CDR2 from the germline V gene are SGHVS and FQNEAQ. CDR3 size: 13 residues. Deletions cut 1 base from V and 3 bases from J, with 4 bases between. CDR3 sequence (DNA): TGTGCCAGCAGCTTAGTTGGCAAAAACATTCAGTACTTC. This translates into CASSLVGKNIQYF. The full variable domain, in which reference TRBV7-8 and TRBJ2-4 provide the parts outside the CDR3, is GAGVSQSPRYKVAKRGQDVALRCDPISGHVSLFWYQQALGQGPEFLTYFQNEAQLDKSGLPSDRFFAERPEGSVSTLKIQRTQQEDSAVYLCASSLVGKNIQYFGAGTRLSVL.

The J gene is TRBJ2-7, the V gene TRBV4-1; TRBD2 is a possible D gene (6 bases). Per germline, CDR1 MGHRA and CDR2 YSYEKL. The CDR3 has 15 residues. V gave up 4 bases and J gave up 6 bases, with 19 bases separating them. CDR3 coding DNA: TGCGCCAGCAGCCTACGGGAGAACCAGGGTTTCGAGCAGTACTTC. This gives the protein CASSLRENQGFEQYF.

In its sample, this clonotype was seen a few times. The chain uses TRBV6-5 and TRBJ2-2, with a weak D call TRBD1 (5 bases). Germline CDR1 is MNHEY and CDR2 is SVGAGI. Trimming pared 5 bases from V and 1 base from J, leaving 11 bases between. The CDR3 covers 15 residues. Here the CDR3 reads CASSPTTGNTGELFF. Here the CDR3 DNA reads TGTGCCAGCAGTCCGACCACAGGGAACACCGGGGAGCTGTTTTTT.

V usage is TRBV12-5 and J usage is TRBJ1-6, with D possibly TRBD1 on 5 matching bases. Germline lookup yields CDR1 LGHNT and CDR2 FRNRAP. The CDR3 extends over 17 amino acids. V lost 2 bases to trimming and J lost 7 bases, with 18 bases between them. The CDR3 spells CASGLSPTRDPNSPLHF. In DNA, the CDR3 is TGTGCTAGTGGTTTGTCTCCGACCCGGGACCCCAATTCACCCCTCCACTTT.

This sequence joins TRBV20-1 and TRBJ1-2; a possible D gene is TRBD1 (5 bases). This CDR3 has 15 amino acids. Germline assignment: CDR1 DFQATT and CDR2 SNEGSKA (reference sequence). Deletions cut 3 bases from V and 8 bases from J, with 22 bases between. The DNA for the CDR3 is TGCAGTGCTAGGGCGCCTCAGGGTTCTTCGTGGGGCTACACCTTC. It encodes CSARAPQGSSWGYTF.

This clonotype was counted between two and nine times. The chain uses TRBV7-6 and TRBJ2-7, with 12 bases identical to TRBD2. The CDR3 loop spans 14 amino acids. Per germline, CDR1 SGHVS and CDR2 FNYEAQ. Trimming removed 8 bases from V and 5 bases from J; junction bases left unmatched: 7. The CDR3 here is CASSDLAGGDEQYF. In DNA, the CDR3 is TGTGCCAGCTCCGACCTAGCGGGGGGGGACGAGCAGTACTTC.

This clonotype came up a few times. At one end, the junction sequence differs from germline, possibly due to a read error. The chain uses TRBV4-1 and TRBJ2-5; TRBD1 or TRBD2 may be the D gene (6 bases each). The germline V gene has CDR1 MGHRA and CDR2 YSYEKL. This CDR3 is 17 amino acids long. The chain's CDR3 is CASSQDLRGEEQGTQYF. CDR3 nucleotide sequence: TGCGCCAGCAGCCAAGATCTGAGGGGGGAGGAACAAGGGACCCAGTACTTC.

The J gene is TRBJ1-6, the V gene TRBV6-5; no reliable D call. V lost 0 bases and J lost 6, with 15 bases in between. The CDR3 has 17 amino acids. CDR1 MNHEY and CDR2 SVGAGI come from the germline V gene. CDR3 DNA: TGTGCCAGCAGTTACTCGATCGGGATTCGGGGTAATTCACCCCTCCACTTT. Its translation: CASSYSIGIRGNSPLHF.

The rearrangement links TRBV11-2 to TRBJ2-1, with D perhaps assigned TRBD1 or TRBD2 (5 bases each). The germline gives CDR1 SGHAT, CDR2 FQNNGV. Trimming shortened V by 8 bases and J by 0 bases, and 11 bases separated the two germline ends. The CDR3 length is 14 residues. Here the CDR3 reads CASEKGSSYNEQFF. The CDR3 DNA follows: TGTGCCAGCGAGAAGGGGAGCTCCTACAATGAGCAGTTCTTC.

This clonotype was detected only a few times. The chain combines TRBV7-3 with TRBJ2-5; D perhaps matches TRBD1 (6 bases). In germline, CDR1 is SGHTA, CDR2 FQGTGA. This CDR3 region has 16 residues. V dropped 4 bases and J dropped 5 bases, with 20 bases sitting between them. The CDR3 DNA reads TGTGCCAGCAGCTCGCACAGGGACCAGCCTTCGGAGACCCAGTACTTC. The encoded protein is CASSSHRDQPSETQYF.

The J gene is TRBJ2-7, the V gene TRBV2; the D call may be TRBD1 or TRBD2 (5 bases each). V gave up 6 bases and J gave up 3 bases, with 9 bases separating them. The CDR3 totals 12 residues. The V gene's germline CDR1 is SNHLY and CDR2 FYNNEI. The CDR3 spells CASRGVFYEQYV. Here the CDR3 DNA reads TGTGCCAGCAGGGGGGTGTTCTACGAGCAGTACGTC.

This sequence joins TRBV2 and TRBJ2-7, with D possibly being TRBD2 (5 bases). V was pared by 8 bases and J by 4 bases, with 12 bases between. This CDR3 region has 12 residues. Germline CDR1 reads SNHLY; CDR2 reads FYNNEI. CDR3 nucleotides: TGTGCCAGCGGTGGACGGACTTACGAGCAGTACTTC. Its protein is CASGGRTYEQYF.

The chain is built from TRBV6-2 or TRBV6-3 and TRBJ1-1; 8 bases are a match to TRBD1. The CDR3 loop spans 15 amino acids. V trimming: 0 bases; J trimming: 6 bases; junction bases outside the gene matches: 6. Germline CDR1 is MNHEY and CDR2 is SVGEGT. The CDR3 nucleotides are TGTGCCAGCAGTTACTCGACCGGGACAGGAGCTGAAGCTTTCTTT. Its translation: CASSYSTGTGAEAFF.

The chain combines TRBV2 with TRBJ2-1; D is unresolved. Germline V CDR1 and CDR2: SNHLY, FYNNEI. The CDR3 is 10 amino acids. V lost 5 bases, J lost 10 bases, and 6 bases lay in between. CDR3 region: CASSRWEQFF. The DNA for the CDR3 is TGTGCCAGCAGTCGGTGGGAGCAGTTCTTC.

The chain is built from TRBV7-6 and TRBJ1-1, with D possibly being TRBD1 (6 bases). CDR3 size: 14 residues. Trimming took off 3 bases at V and 8 bases at J, with 16 bases between the two ends. Germline CDR1 is SGHVS and CDR2 is FNYEAQ. CDR3 sequence: CASSFLVGAEEAFF. CDR3 nucleotide sequence: TGTGCCAGCAGCTTCCTAGTGGGGGCAGAGGAAGCTTTCTTT. The full variable domain, its missing parts supplied by reference TRBV7-6 and TRBJ1-1, is GAGVSQSPRYKVTKRGQDVALRCDPISGHVSLYWYRQALGQGPEFLTYFNYEAQQDKSGLPNDRFSAERPEGSISTLTIQRTEQRDSAMYRCASSFLVGAEEAFFGQGTRLTVV.

This chain links TRBV6-2 or TRBV6-3 with TRBJ1-2, with D possibly TRBD1 on 5 matching bases. Germline values: CDR1 MNHEY, CDR2 SVGEGT. CDR3 size: 10 residues. The V gene lost 8 bases and the J gene lost 12 bases, with 13 bases spanning the gap. CDR3 in amino acids: CASGRDRNTF. DNA for the CDR3: TGTGCCAGCGGCAGGGACCGCAACACCTTC.

The CDR3 is CASYDRDLPGELFF. The CDR3 DNA follows: TGTGCCAGCTATGACAGGGATTTACCCGGGGAGCTGTTTTTT. This chain uses TRBV6-5 with TRBJ2-2; 7 bases map to TRBD1. The germline gives CDR1 MNHEY, CDR2 SVGAGI. Trimming took 8 bases from V and 6 from J; bases not matched to a gene: 9. The CDR3 contains 14 residues.

This sequence joins TRBV6-5 and TRBJ1-2; D ambiguous. CDR3 length: 15 residues. The V end was cut by 8 bases, the J end by 2 bases, with 18 bases between. Germline CDR1 MNHEY, CDR2 SVGAGI. CDR3 nucleotide sequence: TGTGCCAGCCACACCCTGGGCTCAACCAACTATGGCTACACCTTC. Translation: CASHTLGSTNYGYTF.

This chain connects TRBV20-1 to TRBJ2-3; no definite D call. Germline-derived CDR1 and CDR2 are DFQATT and SNEGSKA (reference sequence). Trimming left V 3 bases short and J 7 bases short, with 11 bases between. CDR3 size: 12 residues. The CDR3 coding sequence is TGCAGTGCTAGGGCATGGGAAAATACGCAGTATTTT. It encodes CSARAWENTQYF.

In nucleotides, the CDR3 is TGTGCCAGCAGCGCGGGCCCTACCTATGGCTACACCTTC. This gives the protein CASSAGPTYGYTF. This chain connects TRBV12-3 or TRBV12-4 to TRBJ1-2; D is unclear. The CDR3 has 13 amino acids. V lost 6 bases to trimming and J lost 4 bases, with 12 bases between them.

A few counts support this clonotype. J is TRBJ2-1 and V is TRBV28; 7 bases are shared with TRBD1. V was clipped by 7 bases and J by 3 bases; unmatched bases: 15. From germline, CDR1 is MDHEN and CDR2 SYDVKM. The CDR3 is 17 residues long. The CDR3 region has the DNA TGTGCCAGCACCAAGGGGGACAGAACGACCTTCTACAATGAGCAGTTCTTC. Its protein product is CASTKGDRTTFYNEQFF.

With respect to this clonotype: Germline and junction disagree at one end, which may indicate a read error. V usage is TRBV7-7 and J usage is TRBJ2-1, with 9 bases matching TRBD2. The germline gives CDR1 SSHAT, CDR2 FNYEAQ (reference sequence). This CDR3 region has 16 residues. This CDR3 is CASSLLAGEALGEQFF. For the CDR3, the DNA is TGTGCTAGCAGCTTGTTAGCGGGGGAGGCGTTGGGCGAGCAGTTCTTC.

This clonotype was picked up a small number of times. The chain uses TRBV12-3 or TRBV12-4 and TRBJ1-5; D gene unclear. Trimming left V 5 bases short and J 11 bases short, with 19 bases between. This CDR3 is 14 amino acids long. Here the CDR3 DNA reads TGTGCCAGCAGTACTCTGGCAGGTACAGAGTCCCAGCATTTT. The encoded protein is CASSTLAGTESQHF.

This rearrangement joins TRBV5-5 to TRBJ1-1, with a weak D call TRBD1 (5 bases). The germline V and J ends were trimmed by 0 bases and 1 base, with 7 bases remaining between them. The length of the CDR3 is 14 residues. CDR1 and CDR2 (germline): SGHKS, YYEKEE (reference sequence). This CDR3 is CASSLGTSNTEAFF. CDR3 DNA sequence: TGTGCCAGCAGCTTGGGGACATCGAACACTGAAGCTTTCTTT.